These 10 T cell receptor beta chains share one sample of origin, sequenced in a study of T cells in women clearing cervical HPV infection. Here immunoSEQ multiplex PCR was the method, and the copy in TCRdb shows in-frame clones only, minus some. The sample has some 39,000 clones; the top ten hold around 5.8%. Sequencing input: blood buffy coat. The receptors come from a woman between 18 and 70 years old with a cervical HPV16 infection that either progressed to CIN3+ or cleared (not recorded which).

Regarding this clone: The read falls 3 residues short of the CDR3 end, and the missing part is taken from the germline J gene. The chain employs TRBV2 and TRBJ2-1, with D maybe TRBD1 (6 bases). Germline CDR1 SNHLY, CDR2 FYNNEI. Trimming took off 7 bases at V and 9 bases at J, with 13 bases between the two ends. This CDR3 has 12 residues. Incomplete CDR3 DNA: TGTGCCAGCATTCTAGGGGGTGTTGAG. Protein: CASILGGVE. The whole CDR3 region reads CASILGGVEQFF.

Comment on this clone: From the germline J gene comes the end of the CDR3, since the read stops 3 residues before it. The gene calls are TRBV4-2 and TRBJ1-4, with 8 nucleotides matching TRBD1. This CDR3 has 15 amino acids. J gave up 5 bases and V 3 bases, and 5 bases lay outside the gene matches. Germline V lookup: CDR1 LGHNA, CDR2 YNFKEQ. Partial CDR3 DNA: TGTGCCAGCAGCCACTCCGGGACAGGCAATGAAAAA. Its translation is CASSHSGTGNEK. In full, the CDR3 is CASSHSGTGNEKLFF.

About this clone itself: The read ends 3 residues early relative to the CDR3; the germline J gene fills the gap. The chain is built from TRBV29-1 and TRBJ2-1, with TRBD1 as a possible D gene (5 bases). CDR1 and CDR2 from the germline V gene are SQVTM and ANQGSEA. This CDR3 comprises 11 residues. V lost 6 bases to trimming and J lost 7 bases, with 10 bases between them. The covered CDR3 bases are TGCAGCGTCTCCCAGGGTAATGAG. Residues: CSVSQGNE. The complete CDR3 sequence is CSVSQGNEQFF.

Note on this clone: With the read ending 3 residues before the CDR3 end, the germline J gene is used to fill in that end. This chain joins TRBV19 and TRBJ2-1, with 7 nucleotides matching TRBD2. CDR3 length equals 15 residues. Trimming took 5 bases from V and 5 from J; bases not matched to a gene: 9. CDR1 is LNHDA and CDR2 is SQIVND in the germline V gene (reference sequence). Incomplete CDR3 DNA: TGTGCCAGTAGTGCGACGGCTAGCGGAAACAATGAG. It is translated as CASSATASGNNE. The CDR3 in full is CASSATASGNNEQFF.

With respect to this clone: The read gets to within 3 residues of the CDR3 end, and the germline J gene fills in the rest. V usage is TRBV19 and J usage is TRBJ2-4; D remains unclear. The germline CDR1 and CDR2 sequences are LNHDA and SQIVND (reference sequence). The CDR3 loop spans 11 amino acids. CDR3 protein: CASSISLVQYF. The CDR3 DNA, read in part, is TGTGCCAGTAGTATAAGCCTCGTT.

Note on this clone: With the read ending 3 residues before the CDR3 end, the germline J gene is used to fill in that end. The V call is TRBV19, the J call TRBJ1-2; D may be TRBD1 (5 bases). Per germline, CDR1 LNHDA and CDR2 SQIVND (reference sequence). CDR3 length equals 13 residues. The CDR3 DNA, read in part, is TGTGCCAGTACAAGACTAGCGGACAATGAC. This gives the protein CASTRLADND. The full CDR3 sequence reads CASTRLADNDYTF.

Remarks on this clone: The CDR3 end lies 3 residues beyond the end of the read and is filled in from the germline J gene. J is TRBJ2-1 and V is TRBV5-1; 9 bases line up with TRBD2. The V segment lost 3 bases and the J segment 7 bases; nucleotides outside the gene matches: 17. The length of the CDR3 is 18 residues. Germline V gene lookup returns CDR1 SGHRS and CDR2 YFSETQ. CDR3 region: CASSWSPSAGGLRNEQFF. CDR3 DNA, as far as it was read: TGCGCCAGCAGCTGGTCCCCCTCGGCGGGAGGGCTTCGGAATGAG.

Of note for this clone: Read sequence stops 3 residues before the CDR3 end, and the germline J gene provides the missing end. The chain couples TRBV29-1 to TRBJ1-2, with no clear D. V was pared by 4 bases and J by 7 bases, with 13 bases between. Germline CDR1 is SQVTM and CDR2 is ANQGSEA. The CDR3 spans 12 residues. The CDR3 loop is CSVVPPSRGYTF. CDR3 DNA, as far as it was read: TGCAGCGTTGTGCCCCCATCGCGTGGC.

Details on this clone: The CDR3 end falls 3 residues outside the read, so it is completed with the germline J gene. The rearrangement joins TRBV19 to TRBJ1-4, with a possible D match to TRBD1 (6 bases). The CDR3 extends over 14 amino acids. Germline-derived CDR1 and CDR2 are LNHDA and SQIVND (reference sequence). Trimming left V 5 bases short and J 8 bases short, with 15 bases between. The CDR3 spells CASSLGAGEEKLFF. The covered CDR3 bases are TGTGCCAGTAGTCTCGGGGCAGGGGAGGAAAAA.

The CDR3 protein is CASSLTGFGETQYF. CDR3 DNA (partial): TGTGCCAGCAGCTTAACGGGGTTCGGAGAGACC. V usage is TRBV11-2 and J usage is TRBJ2-5; D is possibly TRBD2 (5 bases). Coverage ceases 3 residues before the CDR3 finishes, and the germline J gene fills in the end. V was pared by 2 bases and J by 4 bases, with 11 bases between. The CDR3 contains 14 residues. Germline V gene lookup returns CDR1 SGHAT and CDR2 FQNNGV.